Presented here are 25 T cell receptor beta chains from one specimen sequenced in a study of blood T cell repertoires in COVID-19. The protocol was immunoSEQ multiplex PCR, while the TCRdb copy is restricted to in-frame clones and leaves out a portion. The sample consists of approximately 130,000 clones, around nine tenths of them appearing once. Sequenced sample: peripheral blood. These receptors were obtained from a woman between 50 and 59 years old with acute or convalescent COVID-19.

The rearrangement joins TRBV7-9 to TRBJ1-6; 7 bases match TRBD1. The V and J ends lost 1 base and 3 bases, in that order; junction bases with no gene match: 6. This CDR3 has 17 residues. Germline values: CDR1 SEHNR, CDR2 FQNEAQ (reference sequence). The DNA of the CDR3 is TGTGCCAGCAGCTTAGTTGGGACAGCATACTATAATTCACCCCTCCACTTT. Its translation: CASSLVGTAYYNSPLHF.

The chain uses TRBV7-5 and TRBJ2-4; the D call in the table, TRBD1, was not verified against the DNA. TRBV7-5 is designated a pseudogene. This CDR3 comprises 20 residues. The CDR3 DNA follows: TGTGTCAGAAGCTTAGTAGGTCAGGGCCCGTTCGACCTAGCCAAAAACATTCAGTACTTC. It translates to CVRSLVGQGPFDLAKNIQYF.

The V gene is TRBV5-5, the J gene TRBJ2-7, with a tentative D call TRBD1 (6 bases). V dropped 4 bases and J dropped 4 bases, with 18 bases sitting between them. CDR3 length: 15 residues. Per germline, CDR1 SGHKS and CDR2 YYEKEE (reference sequence). As DNA, the CDR3 is TGTGCCAGCAGCCTCCGGGACAAAACCCTATACGAGCAGTACTTC. Amino acid sequence: CASSLRDKTLYEQYF.

J is TRBJ1-2 and V is TRBV10-2; D may be TRBD1 (6 bases). This CDR3 is built from 13 residues. Germline CDR1 is WSHSY and CDR2 is SAAADI. V was clipped by 7 bases and J by 3 bases, with 12 bases between them. The CDR3 here is CASTQGYDYGYTF. Written as DNA, the CDR3 is TGCGCCAGCACACAGGGATATGACTATGGCTACACCTTC.

V gene TRBV19 combines with J gene TRBJ1-3, with TRBD1 matching over 7 bases. Germline V gene lookup returns CDR1 LNHDA and CDR2 SQIVND (reference sequence). V lost 9 bases and J lost 0; bases outside the gene matches: 11. The CDR3 spans 16 residues. In DNA form, the CDR3 reads TGTGCCAGCAACAAGGGACAGACCCTCTCTGGAAACACCATATATTTT. Its protein is CASNKGQTLSGNTIYF. Complete variable domain (other parts from reference TRBV19 and TRBJ1-3): DGGITQSPKYLFRKEGQNVTLSCEQNLNHDAMYWYRQDPGQGLRLIYYSQIVNDFQKGDIAEGYSVSREKKESFPLTVTSAQKNPTAFYLCASNKGQTLSGNTIYFGEGSWLTVV.

This clone has only a few counts. The chain is built from TRBV15 and TRBJ1-2; D not certain. The V end lost 5 bases, the J end lost 14 bases, and 21 bases lay between the germline ends. The CDR3 runs to 13 residues. Per the germline V gene, CDR1 is LNHNV and CDR2 is YYDKDF (reference sequence). CDR3 loop: CATSSRGDGSCTF. CDR3 nucleotides: TGTGCCACCAGCTCCCGGGGTGACGGAAGTTGTACCTTC.

The rearrangement joins TRBV6-6 to TRBJ1-1; TRBD1 agrees at 10 bases. CDR1 and CDR2 (germline): MNHNY, SVGAGI (reference sequence). V lost 6 bases, J lost 0 bases, and 7 bases stayed unmatched. The CDR3 sequence is 16 residues long. The DNA for the CDR3 is TGTGCCAGCAGGGAGGGACAGGGGCTAATGAACACTGAAGCTTTCTTT. Its protein is CASREGQGLMNTEAFF.

The rearrangement joins TRBV5-6 to TRBJ2-5; 7 bases fit TRBD1. CDR3 length: 14 residues. CDR1 SGHDT and CDR2 YYEEEE come from the germline V gene. The V gene end was trimmed by 4 bases and the J gene end by 3 bases; junction bases not matched to a gene: 6. The DNA of the CDR3 is TGTGCCAGCAGCCCTTTTGGGACAGAAGAGACCCAGTACTTC. This encodes CASSPFGTEETQYF.

This chain links TRBV5-6 with TRBJ2-7; D gene uncertain. The germline V and J ends were trimmed by 4 bases and 4 bases, with 9 bases remaining between them. The CDR3 is 12 residues long. CDR1 SGHDT and CDR2 YYEEEE come from the germline V gene. The CDR3, as DNA: TGTGCCAGCAGCCTGCGGCGGTACGAGCAGTACTTC. It codes for CASSLRRYEQYF.

The rearrangement uses TRBV19 and TRBJ2-3; 7 nucleotides align to TRBD1. The CDR3 is 15 residues long. J was trimmed by 3 bases and V by 6 bases; bases with no gene match: 9. Germline-derived CDR1 and CDR2 are LNHDA and SQIVND (reference sequence). The CDR3: CASRPRGRETDTQYF. As DNA, the CDR3 is TGTGCCAGTAGGCCAAGGGGGCGCGAAACAGATACGCAGTATTTT.

V is TRBV10-3 and J is TRBJ1-1; a weak D match, TRBD1 (5 bases). V gave up 2 bases and J gave up 7 bases, with 11 bases separating them. There are 13 residues in the CDR3. Germline lookup yields CDR1 ENHRY and CDR2 SYGVKD. CDR3 in DNA: TGTGCCATCAGTGAGAACCAGGGAGGTGAAGCTTTCTTT. Its translation is CAISENQGGEAFF.

The chain couples TRBV16 to TRBJ1-1; D uncertain. CDR1 and CDR2 from the germline V gene are KGHSY and FQNENV. The CDR3 is 15 amino acids. Trimming pared 0 bases from V and 1 base from J, leaving 9 bases between. CDR3 residues: CASSQSRGGNTEAFF. In nucleotides, the CDR3 is TGTGCCAGCAGCCAATCCCGGGGAGGGAACACTGAAGCTTTCTTT.

This clone is a singleton in its sample. The J gene is TRBJ2-3, the V gene TRBV7-2; a possible D gene is TRBD2 (6 bases). The germline V gene has CDR1 SGHTA and CDR2 FQGNSA. This CDR3 comprises 15 residues. Trimming stripped 5 bases from V and 0 bases from J, with 12 bases between. CDR3 coding DNA: TGTGCCAGCAGCCTACCTAGCGCAAGCACAGATACGCAGTATTTT. Amino acid sequence: CASSLPSASTDTQYF.

The chain links TRBV7-9 to TRBJ1-1, with TRBD1 matching over 8 bases. The germline CDR1 and CDR2 sequences are SEHNR and FQNEAQ (reference sequence). The V segment lost 5 bases and the J segment 0 bases; nucleotides outside the gene matches: 5. The CDR3 loop spans 15 amino acids. CDR3 amino acids: CASSPRTGLNTEAFF. CDR3 sequence (DNA): TGTGCCAGCAGCCCCAGGACAGGGCTGAACACTGAAGCTTTCTTT. Complete variable domain (other parts from reference TRBV7-9 and TRBJ1-1): DTGVSQNPRHKITKRGQNVTFRCDPISEHNRLYWYRQTLGQGPEFLTYFQNEAQLEKSRLLSDRFSAERPKGSFSTLEIQRTEQGDSAMYLCASSPRTGLNTEAFFGQGTRLTVV.

This chain connects TRBV19 to TRBJ2-3, with D possibly TRBD2 on 6 matching bases. Trimming shortened V by 10 bases and J by 2 bases, and 13 bases separated the two germline ends. Germline V CDR1 and CDR2: LNHDA, SQIVND (reference sequence). The CDR3 covers 13 residues. The CDR3: CATSGRDTDTQYF. The CDR3 bases are TGTGCCACCTCAGGGCGGGACACAGATACGCAGTATTTT.

As DNA, the CDR3 is TGTGCCAGCTTGTATGGGAGGGACACTGAAGCTTTCTTT. Residues: CASLYGRDTEAFF. This chain joins TRBV19 and TRBJ1-1; D not certain. The V end lost 9 bases, the J end lost 3 bases, and 14 bases lay between the germline ends. CDR1 and CDR2 from the germline V gene are LNHDA and SQIVND (reference sequence). This CDR3 comprises 13 residues.

V is TRBV6-5 and J is TRBJ2-1; D is possibly TRBD2 (6 bases). V was clipped by 6 bases and J by 8 bases, with 17 bases between them. The CDR3 is 14 residues long. Germline V gives CDR1 MNHEY, CDR2 SVGAGI. CDR3 amino acids: CASRSSPSGDEQFF. CDR3 sequence (DNA): TGTGCCAGCAGGTCCTCCCCATCGGGGGATGAGCAGTTCTTC.

This clone has just one count. Written as DNA, the CDR3 is TGCAGCGTTGTGCGGACAGACTACGAGCAGTACTTC. Its translation: CSVVRTDYEQYF. The rearrangement uses TRBV29-1 and TRBJ2-7, with a possible D match to TRBD1 (6 bases). The CDR3 has 12 residues. V lost 4 bases, J lost 3 bases, and 10 bases lay in between. Germline V CDR1 and CDR2: SQVTM, ANQGSEA.

The V call is TRBV9, the J call TRBJ2-3, with TRBD2 matching over 9 bases. V lost 2 bases to trimming and J lost 1 base; unmatched junction nucleotides: 14. Germline loops: CDR1 SGDLS, CDR2 YYNGEE. There are 19 residues in the CDR3. The CDR3 loop reads CASSVLGGGGAYGTDTQYF. Here the CDR3 DNA reads TGTGCCAGCAGCGTCTTGGGTGGCGGGGGGGCCTACGGCACAGATACGCAGTATTTT.

The chain recombines TRBV30 with TRBJ2-1; 8 positions match TRBD2. From germline, CDR1 is GTSNPN and CDR2 SVGIG (reference sequence). The CDR3 runs to 12 residues. CDR3 sequence: CGVGGAYNEQFF. The DNA for the CDR3 is TGTGGGGTCGGGGGGGCCTACAATGAGCAGTTCTTC.

The chain uses TRBV30 and TRBJ1-5; D is uncertain. This CDR3 spans 14 amino acids. CDR1 GTSNPN and CDR2 SVGIG come from the germline V gene (reference sequence). V lost 1 base and J 4 bases, leaving 11 bases between the germline ends. CDR3 sequence reads: CAWSGGTINQPQHF. In DNA, the CDR3 is TGTGCCTGGAGTGGAGGAACCATAAATCAGCCCCAGCATTTT.

This chain links TRBV29-1 with TRBJ2-7; maybe TRBD1 (6 bases). From germline, CDR1 is SQVTM and CDR2 ANQGSEA. The CDR3 length is 14 residues. Trimming stripped 2 bases from V and 3 bases from J, with 14 bases between. CDR3 nucleotide sequence: TGCAGCGTTGAAAAACAGGGAGCATTCTACGAGCAGTACTTC. It specifies CSVEKQGAFYEQYF.

V usage is TRBV18 and J usage is TRBJ2-5; TRBD2 matches at 11 bases. Per germline, CDR1 KGHSH and CDR2 LQKENI. The CDR3 consists of 15 residues. The V and J ends lost 6 bases and 5 bases, in that order; junction bases with no gene match: 8. The CDR3 here is CASSPPSGRWETQYF. The CDR3, as DNA: TGTGCCAGCTCCCCCCCTAGCGGGAGGTGGGAGACCCAGTACTTC.

J is TRBJ2-7 and V is TRBV7-2; 10 positions agree with TRBD1. CDR1 SGHTA and CDR2 FQGNSA come from the germline V gene. The trim removed 5 bases at V and 2 bases at J, leaving 3 bases unmatched. CDR3 length equals 14 residues. CDR3 coding DNA: TGTGCCAGCAGCCCGACAGGGGGCCCCTACGAGCAGTACTTC. It specifies CASSPTGGPYEQYF.

The rearrangement joins TRBV9 to TRBJ2-1, with 8 bases that match TRBD2. CDR3 length equals 16 residues. Trimming removed 4 bases from V and 10 bases from J; junction bases left unmatched: 16. Germline V lookup: CDR1 SGDLS, CDR2 YYNGEE. The CDR3: CASSTRSGTGLNEQFF. CDR3 coding DNA: TGTGCCAGCAGCACCCGTAGCGGGACGGGTTTAAACGAGCAGTTCTTC.